Shown below are 20 T cell receptor beta chains from a single sample sequenced in a study of blood T cell repertoires in COVID-19. The data were produced by immunoSEQ multiplex PCR, yet TCRdb's version contains in-frame clones alone and is incomplete. The sample has 130,000 or so clones, around nine tenths seen once. Specimen: peripheral blood. These receptors came from a woman in her 70s with COVID-19, enrolled during active disease.

The J gene is TRBJ1-1, the V gene TRBV29-1; 9 bases fit TRBD1. This CDR3 region has 13 residues. CDR1 and CDR2 (germline): SQVTM, ANQGSEA. J was trimmed by 0 bases and V by 7 bases; bases with no gene match: 3. The CDR3, as DNA: TGCAGCGCCTGGACAGGGGTGAACACTGAAGCTTTCTTT. It codes for CSAWTGVNTEAFF.

The chain links TRBV5-1 to TRBJ2-5, with TRBD1 identical over 7 bases. V shed 0 bases and J 3 bases; nucleotides not matched to a gene: 5. CDR1 SGHRS and CDR2 YFSETQ come from the germline V gene. The CDR3 is made up of 15 amino acids. This CDR3 reads CASSLGQGMEETQYF. The CDR3 bases are TGCGCCAGCAGCTTGGGACAGGGCATGGAAGAGACCCAGTACTTC.

This clone was detected once. This rearrangement joins TRBV2 to TRBJ1-4; 7 nucleotides agree with TRBD1. J was trimmed by 6 bases and V by 6 bases; bases with no gene match: 10. There are 15 residues in the CDR3. Looked up from germline, CDR1 is SNHLY and CDR2 is FYNNEI. Here the CDR3 reads CASRAAGQFYEKLFF. The CDR3 DNA sequence: TGTGCCAGCAGAGCTGCGGGACAGTTTTATGAAAAACTGTTTTTT.

The chain has TRBV6-5 and TRBJ2-1, with D possibly matching TRBD2 (6 bases). In germline, CDR1 is MNHEY, CDR2 SVGAGI. V shed 4 bases and J shed 4 bases, with 8 bases lying between them. The CDR3 is made up of 13 amino acids. CDR3 in DNA: TGTGCCAGCAGTTCGGGACTTTACAATGAGCAGTTCTTC. Protein sequence: CASSSGLYNEQFF.

This chain connects TRBV19 to TRBJ2-2, with 10 nucleotides matching TRBD1. CDR3 length equals 16 residues. Germline CDR1 and CDR2: LNHDA and SQIVND (reference sequence). Trimming took 6 bases from V and 5 from J; bases not matched to a gene: 9. CDR3 sequence reads: CASSPEDRGFTGELFF. CDR3 bases: TGTGCCAGTAGCCCGGAGGACAGGGGGTTTACCGGGGAGCTGTTTTTT.

The genes are TRBV28 and TRBJ1-1, with D perhaps matching TRBD1 (5 bases). V was shortened by 2 bases and J by 1 base, with 11 bases between the two germline ends. CDR1 and CDR2 from the germline V gene are MDHEN and SYDVKM. There are 15 residues in the CDR3. The CDR3 protein is CASSLPGSWNTEAFF. In nucleotides, the CDR3 is TGTGCCAGCAGTTTACCAGGGTCCTGGAACACTGAAGCTTTCTTT. The entire variable domain, with the rest obtained from reference TRBV28 and TRBJ1-1, is as follows: DVKVTQSSRYLVKRTGEKVFLECVQDMDHENMFWYRQDPGLGLRLIYFSYDVKMKEKGDIPEGYSVSREKKERFSLILESASTNQTSMYLCASSLPGSWNTEAFFGQGTRLTVV.

The chain has TRBV4-1 and TRBJ1-6; D is possibly TRBD1 (6 bases). CDR3 size: 15 residues. CDR1 and CDR2 (germline): MGHRA, YSYEKL. Trimming left V 9 bases short and J 5 bases short, with 17 bases between. In nucleotides, the CDR3 is TGCGCCAGTACCCTCCGGGACAAGGATAATTCACCCCTCCACTTT. It specifies CASTLRDKDNSPLHF.

The V call is TRBV3-1 (or the pseudogene TRBV3-2), the J call TRBJ1-6; D not certain. This CDR3 contains 14 residues. The V gene's germline CDR1 is LGHDT and CDR2 YNNKEL (reference sequence). V lost 3 bases and J lost 8, with 11 bases in between. The CDR3 protein is CASSHATLHSPLHF. The CDR3 coding sequence is TGTGCCAGCAGCCACGCTACCCTACATTCACCCCTCCACTTT.

This chain joins TRBV28 and TRBJ1-2; D is undetermined. The CDR3 totals 13 residues. Germline lookup yields CDR1 MDHEN and CDR2 SYDVKM. Deletions cut 7 bases from V and 3 bases from J, with 12 bases between. CDR3 nucleotide sequence: TGTGCCAGCACCCCGGGTCGCGACTATGGCTACACCTTC. Protein sequence: CASTPGRDYGYTF.

The chain employs TRBV3-1 (or the pseudogene TRBV3-2) and TRBJ2-3; 8 nucleotides align to TRBD2. The CDR3 spans 15 residues. Germline assignment: CDR1 LGHDT and CDR2 YNNKEL (reference sequence). Trimming at V came to 1 base and at J to 5 bases, leaving 5 bases not matched to a gene. Here the CDR3 DNA reads TGTGCCAGCAGCCAAGCCAGCGGGGGCATAGATACGCAGTATTTT. This codes for CASSQASGGIDTQYF.

The genes are TRBV27 and TRBJ2-3; maybe TRBD2 (6 bases). Germline-derived CDR1 and CDR2 are MNHEY and SMNVEV (reference sequence). Trimming shortened V by 2 bases and J by 3 bases, and 18 bases separated the two germline ends. The CDR3 totals 17 residues. This CDR3 reads CASSLGAVGGGTDTQYF. The DNA for the CDR3 is TGTGCCAGCAGTTTAGGTGCTGTGGGGGGTGGAACAGATACGCAGTATTTT.

In DNA form, the CDR3 reads TGTGCCAGCAGCCCCCCCAGACGGGACGAGCAGTACTTC. The encoded protein is CASSPPRRDEQYF. The V call is TRBV7-8, the J call TRBJ2-7; the D is unclear. The CDR3 spans 13 residues. Germline CDR1 is SGHVS and CDR2 is FQNEAQ. V gave up 5 bases and J gave up 5 bases, with 13 bases separating them.

This sequence joins TRBV19 and TRBJ1-5, with D perhaps TRBD1 (5 bases). V lost 5 bases and J lost 4, with 12 bases in between. This CDR3 comprises 14 residues. Germline CDR1 LNHDA, CDR2 SQIVND (reference sequence). The CDR3 reads CASSAAGRNQPQHF. As DNA, the CDR3 is TGTGCCAGTAGTGCCGCAGGGAGGAATCAGCCCCAGCATTTT.

J is TRBJ1-3 and V is TRBV7-8; D is unclear. The CDR3 sequence is 14 residues long. V was clipped by 5 bases and J by 8 bases, with 16 bases between them. CDR1 is SGHVS and CDR2 is FQNEAQ in the germline V gene. Here the CDR3 reads CASSQNVASYTIYF. CDR3 nucleotides: TGTGCCAGCAGCCAGAACGTGGCTAGCTACACCATATATTTT.

The chain employs TRBV20-1 and TRBJ1-1, with D maybe TRBD1 (6 bases). From germline, CDR1 is DFQATT and CDR2 SNEGSKA (reference sequence). The CDR3 covers 11 residues. The V gene lost 3 bases and the J gene lost 9 bases, with 11 bases spanning the gap. The CDR3, as DNA: TGCAGTGCTAGCCGACAGGCTCAAGCTTTCTTT. This gives the protein CSASRQAQAFF.

This chain joins TRBV7-9 and TRBJ2-5; 8 bases match TRBD1. The CDR3 contains 14 residues. CDR1 is SEHNR, CDR2 FQNEAQ, per germline (reference sequence). Trimming took 7 bases from V and 5 from J; bases not matched to a gene: 9. The CDR3 DNA is TGTGCCAGCATCCATTGGGGGGACAGGGAGACCCAGTACTTC. It yields the protein CASIHWGDRETQYF.

V and J are TRBV7-2 and TRBJ2-7; 9 bases agree with TRBD1. CDR1 SGHTA and CDR2 FQGNSA come from the germline V gene. The length of the CDR3 is 15 residues. The ends lost 8 bases at V and 2 bases at J; junction bases unmatched: 10. In DNA, the CDR3 is TGTGCCAGCCACCGCGCCGGGACAGGGACCTACGAGCAGTACTTC. Translation gives CASHRAGTGTYEQYF.

The chain combines TRBV7-2 with TRBJ1-1, with TRBD1 matching over 7 bases. Germline CDR1 and CDR2: SGHTA and FQGNSA. V shed 4 bases and J 1 base; nucleotides not matched to a gene: 3. CDR3 length: 14 residues. The chain's CDR3 is CASSYRDRNTEAFF. CDR3 DNA sequence: TGTGCCAGCAGCTACCGGGACAGGAACACTGAAGCTTTCTTT.

The rearrangement links TRBV19 to TRBJ1-4, with 9 bases fitting TRBD1. J was trimmed by 13 bases and V by 0 bases; bases with no gene match: 9. From germline, CDR1 is LNHDA and CDR2 SQIVND (reference sequence). This CDR3 has 15 amino acids. The CDR3 coding sequence is TGTGCCAGTAGTATAGAAACAGGGGGCGCCGGACTACTGTTTTTT. This sequence encodes CASSIETGGAGLLFF.

This clone was recorded only once. The CDR3 is CASSPGTGVGGYTF. In DNA form, the CDR3 reads TGCGCCAGCAGTCCCGGGACAGGGGTAGGCGGCTACACCTTC. The gene calls are TRBV10-2 and TRBJ1-2, with TRBD1 identical over 10 bases. Germline V gene sequence: CDR1 WSHSY, CDR2 SAAADI. This CDR3 contains 14 residues. The V and J ends lost 5 bases and 8 bases, in that order; junction bases with no gene match: 8.